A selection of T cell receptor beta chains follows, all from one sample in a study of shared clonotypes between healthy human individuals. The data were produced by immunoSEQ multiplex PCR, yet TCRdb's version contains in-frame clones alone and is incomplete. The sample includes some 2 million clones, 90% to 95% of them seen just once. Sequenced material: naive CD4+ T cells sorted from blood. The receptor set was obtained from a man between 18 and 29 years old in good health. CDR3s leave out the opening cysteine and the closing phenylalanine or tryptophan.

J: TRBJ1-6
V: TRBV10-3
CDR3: AITDRDSSPLH

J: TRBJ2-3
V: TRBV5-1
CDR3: ASSPVGAADTQY

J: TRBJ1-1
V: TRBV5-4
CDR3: ASSYGQMNTEAF

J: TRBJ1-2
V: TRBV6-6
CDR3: ASRASTGNYGYT

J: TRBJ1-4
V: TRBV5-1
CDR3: ASSGSLVFGEKLF

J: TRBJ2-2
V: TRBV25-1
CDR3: ASSKTGETGELF

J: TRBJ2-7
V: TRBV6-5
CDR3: ASKTDRGVAYEQY

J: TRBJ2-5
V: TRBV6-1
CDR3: ASTGGETQY

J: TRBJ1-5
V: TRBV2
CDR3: ASRGQGLQPQH

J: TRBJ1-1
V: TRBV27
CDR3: ASSLEGSTEAF

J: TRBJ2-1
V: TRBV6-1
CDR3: ASFAGAGAF

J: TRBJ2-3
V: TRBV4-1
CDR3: ASRSLQGSGTDTQY

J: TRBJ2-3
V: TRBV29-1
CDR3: SFSSPGEGTQY

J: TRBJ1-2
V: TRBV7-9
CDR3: ASSIQGAWNGYT

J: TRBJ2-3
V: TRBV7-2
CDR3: ASSNYASRPY

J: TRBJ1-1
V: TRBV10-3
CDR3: AIRLDRAPNTEAF

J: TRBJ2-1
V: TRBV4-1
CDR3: ASSQAIAGKTYNEQF

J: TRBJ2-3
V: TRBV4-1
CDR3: ASSQFPGTDTQY

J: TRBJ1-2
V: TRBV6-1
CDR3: ASSEDWMYDGYT

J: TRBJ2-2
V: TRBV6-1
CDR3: ASSEGGTNTGELF

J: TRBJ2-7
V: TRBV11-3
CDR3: ASSLASGASYEQY

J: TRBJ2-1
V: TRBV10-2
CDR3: ATLLAGGSGEQF

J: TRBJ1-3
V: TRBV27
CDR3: ASSLFVTSSGNTIY

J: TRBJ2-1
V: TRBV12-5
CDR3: ASATPYGRLNEQF

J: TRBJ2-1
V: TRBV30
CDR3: AWSVLSGLVFDEQF

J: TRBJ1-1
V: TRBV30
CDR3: AWSASGDEAF

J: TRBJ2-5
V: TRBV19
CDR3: ASDTGTSGTTGETQY

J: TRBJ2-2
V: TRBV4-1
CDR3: ASSRSGTGFTGELF

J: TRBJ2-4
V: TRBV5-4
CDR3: ASSLKLAGAKNIQY

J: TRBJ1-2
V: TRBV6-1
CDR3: ASSAGSYGYT

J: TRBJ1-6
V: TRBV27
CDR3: ASSRAPNSPLH

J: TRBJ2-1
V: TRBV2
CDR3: ASSGRDNEQF

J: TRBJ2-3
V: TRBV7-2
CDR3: ASSLTHGGLRDTQY

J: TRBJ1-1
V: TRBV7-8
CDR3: ASHSDRVITEAF

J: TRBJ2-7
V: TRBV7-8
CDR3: ASSLAGFSGEQY

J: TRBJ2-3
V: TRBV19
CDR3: ASTSGTTGDTQY

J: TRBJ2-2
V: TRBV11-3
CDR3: ASSFDRGAGELF

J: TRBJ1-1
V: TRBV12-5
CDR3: ASGLIQGAVNTEAF

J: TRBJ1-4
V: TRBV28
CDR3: ASRVGQGARDEKLF

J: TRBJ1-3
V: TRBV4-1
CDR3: ASSQESLGNTIY

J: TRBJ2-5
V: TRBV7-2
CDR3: ASSSAGTAYHETQY

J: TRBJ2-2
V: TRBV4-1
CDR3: ASSQVIERRTGELF

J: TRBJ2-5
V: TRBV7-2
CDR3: ASRGLQETQY

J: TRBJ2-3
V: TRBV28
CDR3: ASRHIRGPVYTQY

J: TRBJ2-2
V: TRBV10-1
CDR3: ASSNRGGSGELF